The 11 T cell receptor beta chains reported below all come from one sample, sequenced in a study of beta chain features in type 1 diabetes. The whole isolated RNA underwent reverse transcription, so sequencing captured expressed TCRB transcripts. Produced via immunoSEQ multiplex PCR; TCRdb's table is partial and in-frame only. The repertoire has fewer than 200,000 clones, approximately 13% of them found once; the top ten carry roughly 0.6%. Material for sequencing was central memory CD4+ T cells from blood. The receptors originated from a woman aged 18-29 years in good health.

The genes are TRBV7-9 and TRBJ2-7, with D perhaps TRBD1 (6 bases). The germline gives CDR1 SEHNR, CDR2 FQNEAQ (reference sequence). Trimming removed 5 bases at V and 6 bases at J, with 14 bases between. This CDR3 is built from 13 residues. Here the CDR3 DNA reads TGTGCCAGCAGCATAGGACAGCTGGCCGAGCAGTACTTC. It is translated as CASSIGQLAEQYF.

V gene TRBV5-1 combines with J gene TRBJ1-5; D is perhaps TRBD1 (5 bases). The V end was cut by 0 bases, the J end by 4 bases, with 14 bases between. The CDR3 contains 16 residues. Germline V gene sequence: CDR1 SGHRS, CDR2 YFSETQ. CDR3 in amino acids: CASSLEGGTGNQPQHF. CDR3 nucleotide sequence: TGCGCCAGCAGCTTGGAGGGAGGGACGGGGAATCAGCCCCAGCATTTT.

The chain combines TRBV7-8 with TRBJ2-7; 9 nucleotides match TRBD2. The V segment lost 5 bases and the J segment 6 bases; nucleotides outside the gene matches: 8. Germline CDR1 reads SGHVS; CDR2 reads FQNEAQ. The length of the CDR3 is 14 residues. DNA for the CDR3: TGTGCCAGCAGCCGCGGGAGGGATCGTACCGAGCAGTACTTC. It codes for CASSRGRDRTEQYF.

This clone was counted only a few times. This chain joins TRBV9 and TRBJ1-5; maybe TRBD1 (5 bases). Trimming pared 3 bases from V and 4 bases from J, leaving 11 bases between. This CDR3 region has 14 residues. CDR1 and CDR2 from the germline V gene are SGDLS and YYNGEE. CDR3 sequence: CASSGGRENQPQHF. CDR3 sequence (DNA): TGTGCCAGCAGCGGGGGACGGGAGAATCAGCCCCAGCATTTT.

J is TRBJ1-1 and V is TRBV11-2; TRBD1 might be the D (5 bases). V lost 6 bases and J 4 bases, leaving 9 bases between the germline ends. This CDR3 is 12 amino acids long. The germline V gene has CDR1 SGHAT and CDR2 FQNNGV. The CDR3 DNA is TGTGCCAGCAGTGGGGGGGGCACTGAAGCTTTCTTT. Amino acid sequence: CASSGGGTEAFF.

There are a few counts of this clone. The CDR3 spells CASSGRFGPQHF. Here the CDR3 DNA reads TGTGCCAGCAGTGGTCGGTTTGGGCCCCAGCATTTT. The chain couples TRBV28 to TRBJ1-5; D gene unclear. Germline V CDR1 and CDR2: MDHEN, SYDVKM. The germline V and J ends were trimmed by 5 bases and 9 bases, with 11 bases remaining between them. The CDR3 extends over 12 amino acids.

The DNA for the CDR3 is TGTGCCAGCTCACCCCCGCAGGGTATGAACACTGAAGCTTTCTTT. Residues: CASSPPQGMNTEAFF. The J gene is TRBJ1-1, the V gene TRBV18, with a weak D call TRBD1 (5 bases). V was cut by 3 bases and J by 0 bases, with 11 bases left in between. This CDR3 is 15 amino acids long. CDR1 KGHSH and CDR2 LQKENI come from the germline V gene.

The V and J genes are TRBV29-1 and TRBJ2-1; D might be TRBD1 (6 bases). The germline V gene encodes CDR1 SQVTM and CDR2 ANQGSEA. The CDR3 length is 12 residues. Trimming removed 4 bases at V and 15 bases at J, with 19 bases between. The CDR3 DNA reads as TGCAGCGTTGCGGACAGTCGGTTTTATACGTTCTTC. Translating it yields CSVADSRFYTFF.

The CDR3 is CASSIRDRFYEQYF. The CDR3, as DNA: TGTGCCAGCAGCATCCGGGACAGGTTTTACGAGCAGTACTTC. This rearrangement joins TRBV7-2 to TRBJ2-7, with 8 bases that match TRBD1. Germline CDR1 reads SGHTA; CDR2 reads FQGNSA. The ends lost 5 bases at V and 4 bases at J; junction bases unmatched: 7. CDR3 length: 14 residues.

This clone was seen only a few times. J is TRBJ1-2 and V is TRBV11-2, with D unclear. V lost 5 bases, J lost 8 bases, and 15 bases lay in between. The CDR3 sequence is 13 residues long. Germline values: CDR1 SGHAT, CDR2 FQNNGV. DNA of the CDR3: TGTGCCAGCAGCAACCGGGATTTGGGAGGCTACACCTTC. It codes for CASSNRDLGGYTF.

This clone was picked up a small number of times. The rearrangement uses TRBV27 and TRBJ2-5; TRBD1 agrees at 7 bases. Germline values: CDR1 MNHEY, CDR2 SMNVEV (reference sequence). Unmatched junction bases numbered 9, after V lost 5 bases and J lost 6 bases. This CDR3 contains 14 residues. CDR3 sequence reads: CASSPPQGDKTQYF. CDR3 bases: TGTGCCAGCAGTCCCCCTCAGGGGGACAAGACCCAGTACTTC.